This TCR beta chain was captured by sequencing in a study of regulatory T cells in long-lasting Graves disease (dated by TCRdb to the early 2020s). At the level of the whole study: Persistent Graves' disease was defined as persistently positive TSH receptor autoantibodies together with antithyroid drug treatment for over 5 years. The study was conducted in China and was registered as a clinical trial. Persistent Graves' disease patients were compared with newly diagnosed Graves' disease patients by peripheral blood TCR sequencing and RNA sequencing. A total of around 35 samples underwent TCR sequencing, from about 13 patients with persistent Graves' disease and 20 or so patients with newly diagnosed Graves' disease. On average, persistent Graves' disease patients in the clinical cohort had been on antithyroid drugs for approximately ten years. Overall study outcomes, separate from this receptor: A larger number of public clonotypes was shared among persistent patients (about 2,700) than among newly diagnosed patients (roughly 1,000). Sequencing and analysis were limited to the TCR beta chain. Only peripheral blood was studied, because thyroid tissue, the primary lesion, was inaccessible. Preferential use of TRBV28, TRBJ1-2 and TRBJ2-5 was observed in persistent disease, whereas TRBV20-1 and TRBJ2-1 were favored in newly diagnosed disease. The authors noted that the small sample size was a limitation that may lower accuracy. Compared with newly diagnosed patients, persistent Graves' disease patients had lower TCR Shannon entropy and fewer highly expanded clones, which suggests clonal expansion.

The germline V gene sets CDR1 to MNHEY and CDR2 to SVGAGI. From the cysteine through the phenylalanine, the CDR3 covers 16 amino acids. Only CDR3 DNA remains: 48 bases, in frame from the first base. Trimming takes 0 bases from V and 3 bases from J, and the germline ends sit 12 bases apart. In the paper's terms, the time point label means: persistent/refractory GD, antithyroid drugs over 5 years with positive TRAb. RNA was extracted from PBMCs in TRIzol for both TCR sequencing and RNA sequencing. The diagnosis of Graves' disease followed American Thyroid Association guidelines. Patients were recruited from an endocrinology department in Xi'an, China. Each patient gave 7.5 to 10 milliliters of peripheral blood, collected in an EDTA anticoagulant tube. Ficoll Paque Plus density gradient separation was used to isolate PBMCs, and no additional T cell sorting was done. An Agilent 2100 Bioanalyzer and agarose gel were used to check RNA quality, and a NanoDrop 2000 was used to measure RNA concentration.

The library was prepared using multiplex PCR. For sequencing, an Illumina HiSeq 4000 was employed. CDR3 regions were amplified by Arm-PCR with iRepertoire HTBI primers to construct TCR beta libraries. Before sequencing, the PCR products went through gel purification. Per the source publication's procedure: Across samples, 60 to 80 TRBV and 13 to 15 TRBJ segments were identified and used for gene usage analysis of CDR3 amino acid clonotypes. Filtered high-quality paired reads were merged into contigs using COPE and FqMerger. BLAST was used to align contigs to IMGT TRBV, TRBD and TRBJ reference genes, with CDR3 defined following IMGT. Any clonotype with a frequency above 0.1% was counted as a highly expanded clone. Shannon entropy served as the measure of repertoire diversity, while the Gini coefficient captured V-J evenness. A clonotype was considered public if more than one individual shared it. TCRdb ran its own pipeline on the public reads, namely fastp trimming at Q25 and MiXCR clone calling, and kept in-frame beta chains. Identical CDR3 proteins give one entry, which carries the most common genes and DNA. TCRdb's processing, not the authors' own work, is the source of the V and J calls. The sample data list some 370,000 distinct CDR3 sequences, and approximately 25% of these were observed just once. Approximately 28% of the sample is taken by the ten largest.

There are a few counts of this clonotype. Its antigen is still unknown. No base quality values were provided; no much bigger clone lies one nucleotide off. The receptor's source is a woman aged 40 to 55 with Graves disease. Donor details come from another sample of the same person, matched by shared clones. Source: peripheral blood mononuclear cells (PBMCs), taken when the disease was refractory, from a patient treated with antithyroid drugs. The receptor chain draws on TRBV6-5 and TRBJ2-1; there is no confident call for the D gene. In nucleotide form, the sequence is TGTGCCAGCAGTTACTCGATCGGTAACTACTACAATGAGCAGTTCTTC. The resulting protein is CASSYSIGNYYNEQFF.